Included here is one T cell receptor beta chain sequence, with context. This clone turned up a few times. What this receptor recognizes is not known. There are no base qualities to consult, and no much larger clone falls within one base. No immune events such as infections were documented for the healthy donors during the collection period. Time-dependent variance in a beta-binomial model of T-cell clone differential abundance was calibrated using healthy-donor blood repertoires as a training cohort. The training cohort included 10 or so healthy donors, of whom 3 were female and 7 were male. Donor ages ranged from 29 to 64 years, with an average of about 40 years. Whole blood was collected from each healthy donor at three time points spaced two weeks apart and obtained from a commercial supplier. For immunosequencing, genomic DNA was extracted from whole blood that had not been sorted. The sample is drawn from a study of identifying expanded T cells in peripheral blood (dated by TCRdb to 2018 to 2020). With respect to the entire study: Technical replicates were generated by sequencing separate aliquots of the same genomic DNA pool, with four replicates compared pairwise. Results the study describes overall, beyond this receptor: The authors expected that biological variance in healthy repertoires might rise further over much longer intervals, such as months to years. Across all healthy-donor time intervals, the beta-binomial model significantly cut both the number of clones called differentially abundant and the false-positive rate. The binomial model flagged approximately 1.2 differentially abundant clones between technical replicates but 15 to 17 over roughly two weeks and 19 over around four weeks. Across all healthy donors, variance in clone template counts between approximately 2-week samples was found to increase significantly with total template count.

V and J lose 2 bases and 0 bases, and a span of 12 bases separates them. For CDR1 and CDR2, the germline V gene lists SGHRS and YFSETQ. Taken from cysteine to phenylalanine, the CDR3 has 15 residues. Left in the record is the CDR3 DNA by itself, 45 bases read in frame from the first base. TCRbeta CDR3 regions were profiled by bias-controlled multiplex PCR amplification of genomic DNA with the immunoSEQ Assay. Processing in the source paper ran as follows. The absolute abundance of each unique TCRbeta CDR3 region was quantified after sequences were collapsed and filtered. Differential abundance was tested with a binomial (Fisher-equivalent) model and with a beta-binomial model adding time-dependent variance fitted from healthy donors. Clones with fewer than 5 combined templates were excluded, and clones with Benjamini-Hochberg FDR below 0.01 were called differentially abundant. Using the form v = (b*log(k)+a)^2, the beta-binomial variance was modeled as a function of the total template count across the two samples. TCRdb carries this immuneACCESS record with in-frame sequences only. Its versions omit some clonotypes, under half of them owing to an unresolved V gene in the studies checked, with the rest unexplained. The V and J calls and the clone size are those of that table, but D and trimming were determined from the DNA. This sample comprises about 100,000 clones, approximately 89% of them detected only once. The top ten clones comprise less than 7% of the sample.

This chain is built from TRBV5-1 and TRBJ2-7, and TRBD2 may be the D gene, going by 5 matching bases. The clonotype originates from a person aged 18 to 75 in good health. Source material: blood. The sequenced DNA is TGCGCCAGCAGCTTCGAAGCCGGACTCTCCTACGAGCAGTACTTC. This yields the protein CASSFEAGLSYEQYF.